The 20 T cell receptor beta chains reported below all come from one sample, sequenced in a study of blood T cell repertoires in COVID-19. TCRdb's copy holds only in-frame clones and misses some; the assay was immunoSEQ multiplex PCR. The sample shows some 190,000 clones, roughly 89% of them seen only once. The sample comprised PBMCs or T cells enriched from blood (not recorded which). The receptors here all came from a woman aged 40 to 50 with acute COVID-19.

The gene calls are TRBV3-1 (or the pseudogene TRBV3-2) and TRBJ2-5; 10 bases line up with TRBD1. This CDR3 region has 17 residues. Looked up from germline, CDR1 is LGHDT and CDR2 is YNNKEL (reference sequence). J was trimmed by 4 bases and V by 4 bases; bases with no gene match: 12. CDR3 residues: CASSPSPGQGTRETQYF. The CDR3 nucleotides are TGTGCCAGCAGCCCCTCTCCGGGACAGGGGACCAGAGAGACCCAGTACTTC.

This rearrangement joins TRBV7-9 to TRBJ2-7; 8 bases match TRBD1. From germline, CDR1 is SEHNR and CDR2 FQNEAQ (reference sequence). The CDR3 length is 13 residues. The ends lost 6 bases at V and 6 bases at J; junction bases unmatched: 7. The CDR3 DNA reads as TGTGCCAGCAGTTATGGACAGGGAGGCGAGCAGTACTTC. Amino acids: CASSYGQGGEQYF.

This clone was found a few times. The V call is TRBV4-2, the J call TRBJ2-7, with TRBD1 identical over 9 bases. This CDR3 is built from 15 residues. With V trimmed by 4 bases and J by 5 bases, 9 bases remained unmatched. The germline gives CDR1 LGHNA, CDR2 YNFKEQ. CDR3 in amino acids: CASSLGGDRVHEQYF. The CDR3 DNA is TGTGCCAGCAGCCTTGGGGGGGACAGGGTCCACGAGCAGTACTTC.

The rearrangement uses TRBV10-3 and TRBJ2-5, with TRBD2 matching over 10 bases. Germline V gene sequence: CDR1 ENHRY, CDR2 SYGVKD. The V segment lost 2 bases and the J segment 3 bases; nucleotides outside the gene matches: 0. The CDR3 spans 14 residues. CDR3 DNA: TGTGCCATCAGTGAGCTAGCGGGAGAAGAGACCCAGTACTTC. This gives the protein CAISELAGEETQYF.

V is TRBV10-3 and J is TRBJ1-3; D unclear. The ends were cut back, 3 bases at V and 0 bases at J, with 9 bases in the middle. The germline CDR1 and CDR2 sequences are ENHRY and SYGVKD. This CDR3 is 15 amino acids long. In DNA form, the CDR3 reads TGTGCCATCAGTGATCTACCGAACTCTGGAAACACCATATATTTT. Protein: CAISDLPNSGNTIYF.

CDR3 loop: CASSLGVAGEQYF. In DNA, the CDR3 is TGTGCCAGCAGTTTGGGGGTAGCGGGAGAGCAGTACTTC. The chain links TRBV28 to TRBJ2-7, with TRBD2 matching over 8 bases. CDR1 MDHEN and CDR2 SYDVKM come from the germline V gene. V was pared by 3 bases and J by 7 bases, with 5 bases of the junction left unmatched. The CDR3 runs 13 residues.

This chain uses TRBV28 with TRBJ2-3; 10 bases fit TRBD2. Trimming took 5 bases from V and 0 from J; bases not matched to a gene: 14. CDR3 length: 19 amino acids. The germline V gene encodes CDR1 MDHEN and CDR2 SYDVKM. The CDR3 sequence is CASSGSGGPDYSSTDTQYF. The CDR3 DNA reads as TGTGCCAGCAGTGGTAGCGGGGGGCCGGATTATTCTAGCACAGATACGCAGTATTTT.

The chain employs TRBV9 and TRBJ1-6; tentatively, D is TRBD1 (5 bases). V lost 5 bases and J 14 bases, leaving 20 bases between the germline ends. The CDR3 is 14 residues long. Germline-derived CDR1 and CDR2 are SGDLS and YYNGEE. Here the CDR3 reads CASSRGRDNSALHF. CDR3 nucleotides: TGTGCCAGCAGTAGGGGAAGGGATAATTCGGCCCTCCACTTT.

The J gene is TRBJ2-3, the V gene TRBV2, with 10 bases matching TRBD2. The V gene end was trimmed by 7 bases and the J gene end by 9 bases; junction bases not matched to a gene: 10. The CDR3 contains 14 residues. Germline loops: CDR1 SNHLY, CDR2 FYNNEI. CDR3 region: CASTIGTSVETQYF. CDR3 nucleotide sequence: TGTGCCAGCACTATAGGGACTAGCGTAGAGACGCAGTATTTT.

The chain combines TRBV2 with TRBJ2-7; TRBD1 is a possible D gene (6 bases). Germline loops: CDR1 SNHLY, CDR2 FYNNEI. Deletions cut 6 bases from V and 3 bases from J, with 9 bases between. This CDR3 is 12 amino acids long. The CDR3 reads CASRSTGYEQYF. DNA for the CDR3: TGTGCCAGCAGATCGACAGGCTACGAGCAGTACTTC.

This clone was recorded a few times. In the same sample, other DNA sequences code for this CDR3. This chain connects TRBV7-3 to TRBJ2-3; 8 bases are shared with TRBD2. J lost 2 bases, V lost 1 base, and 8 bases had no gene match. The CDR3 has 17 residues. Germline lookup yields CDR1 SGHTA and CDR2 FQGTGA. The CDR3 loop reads CASSLKGPRGDTDTQYF. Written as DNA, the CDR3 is TGTGCCAGCAGCTTAAAGGGTCCGCGGGGGGACACAGATACGCAGTATTTT.

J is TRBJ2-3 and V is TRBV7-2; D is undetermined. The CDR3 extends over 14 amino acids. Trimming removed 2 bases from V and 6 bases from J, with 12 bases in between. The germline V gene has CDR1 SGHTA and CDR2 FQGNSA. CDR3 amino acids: CASSLTAGADTQYF. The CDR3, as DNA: TGTGCCAGCAGCTTAACAGCCGGCGCTGATACGCAGTATTTT.

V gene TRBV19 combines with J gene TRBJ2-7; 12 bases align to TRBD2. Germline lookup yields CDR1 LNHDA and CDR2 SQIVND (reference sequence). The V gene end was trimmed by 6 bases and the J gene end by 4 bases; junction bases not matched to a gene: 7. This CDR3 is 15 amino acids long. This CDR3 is CASSPEGLAGYEQYF. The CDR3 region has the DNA TGTGCCAGTAGCCCCGAGGGACTAGCGGGTTACGAGCAGTACTTC. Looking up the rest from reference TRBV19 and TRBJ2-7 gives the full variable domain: DGGITQSPKYLFRKEGQNVTLSCEQNLNHDAMYWYRQDPGQGLRLIYYSQIVNDFQKGDIAEGYSVSREKKESFPLTVTSAQKNPTAFYLCASSPEGLAGYEQYFGPGTRLTVT.

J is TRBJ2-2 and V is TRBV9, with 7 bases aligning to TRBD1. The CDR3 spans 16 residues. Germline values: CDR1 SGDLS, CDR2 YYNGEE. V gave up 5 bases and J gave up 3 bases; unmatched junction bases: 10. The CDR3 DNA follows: TGTGCCAGCAGTGATAGCAGGGGGTCGTACACCGGGGAGCTGTTTTTT. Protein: CASSDSRGSYTGELFF.

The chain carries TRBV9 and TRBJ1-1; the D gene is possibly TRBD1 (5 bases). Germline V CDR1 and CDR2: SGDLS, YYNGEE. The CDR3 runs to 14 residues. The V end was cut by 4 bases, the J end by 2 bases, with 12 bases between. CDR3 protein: CASSPWTSNTEAFF. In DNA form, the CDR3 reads TGTGCCAGCAGCCCCTGGACAAGCAACACTGAAGCTTTCTTT. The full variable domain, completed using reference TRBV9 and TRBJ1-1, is DSGVTQTPKHLITATGQRVTLRCSPRSGDLSVYWYQQSLDQGLQFLIQYYNGEERAKGNILERFSAQQFPDLHSELNLSSLELGDSALYFCASSPWTSNTEAFFGQGTRLTVV.

Written as DNA, the CDR3 is TGTGCCAGCAGTGAAGCGCTTCCTAGCAGGGGTGAGCAGTTCTTC. Its protein is CASSEALPSRGEQFF. The V and J genes are TRBV2 and TRBJ2-1; a weak D match, TRBD1 (6 bases). CDR1 SNHLY and CDR2 FYNNEI come from the germline V gene. Trimming cost V 0 bases and J 9 bases, with 15 bases left between them. The CDR3 covers 15 residues.

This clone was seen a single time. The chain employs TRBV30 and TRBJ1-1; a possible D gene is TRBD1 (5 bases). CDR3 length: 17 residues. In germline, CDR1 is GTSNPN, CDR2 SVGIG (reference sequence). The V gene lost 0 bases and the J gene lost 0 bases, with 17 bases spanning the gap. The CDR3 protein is CAWSVEAGPGLNTEAFF. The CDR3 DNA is TGTGCCTGGAGTGTCGAGGCAGGGCCAGGTCTGAACACTGAAGCTTTCTTT. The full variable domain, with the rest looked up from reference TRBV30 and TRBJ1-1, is SQTIHQWPATLVQPVGSPLSLECTVEGTSNPNLYWYRQAAGRGLQLLFYSVGIGQISSEVPQNLSASRPQDRQFILSSKKLLLSDSGFYLCAWSVEAGPGLNTEAFFGQGTRLTVV.

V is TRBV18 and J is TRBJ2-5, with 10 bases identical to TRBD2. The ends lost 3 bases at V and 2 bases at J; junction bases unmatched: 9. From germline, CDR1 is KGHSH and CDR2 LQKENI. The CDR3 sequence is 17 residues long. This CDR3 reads CASSPQRLLAGQETQYF. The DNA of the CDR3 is TGTGCCAGCTCACCCCAGAGGTTACTAGCGGGACAAGAGACCCAGTACTTC.

The CDR3 is CASSNWDRGYGYTF. DNA for the CDR3: TGTGCCAGTAGTAACTGGGACAGGGGCTATGGCTACACCTTC. The chain carries TRBV19 and TRBJ1-2; 10 nucleotides line up with TRBD1. V lost 4 bases, J lost 4 bases, and 3 bases stayed unmatched. Germline V gene data show CDR1 as LNHDA and CDR2 as SQIVND (reference sequence). The CDR3 covers 14 residues.

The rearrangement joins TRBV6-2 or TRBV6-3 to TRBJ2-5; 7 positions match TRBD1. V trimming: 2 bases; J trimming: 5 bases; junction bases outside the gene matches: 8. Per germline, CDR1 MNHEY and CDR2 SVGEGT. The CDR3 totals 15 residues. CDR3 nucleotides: TGTGCCAGCAGTTACCAACAGGGGTCGATGGAGACCCAGTACTTC. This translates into CASSYQQGSMETQYF.